This T cell receptor beta chain was profiled in a study of identical twins (dated by TCRdb to about 2016). Regarding the study in general: To test whether fetal clonotypes persist, the study used deep sequencing on TCR alpha and beta repertoires from monozygotic twins, unrelated adults of various ages, and cord blood. To rule out contamination, the twin experiments were replicated at different times with different library preparation protocols.

Every donor was a healthy Caucasian. The twin cohort consisted of three pairs of female monozygotic twins, all aged roughly 18 to 30 years. RNA for TCR libraries was isolated from peripheral blood mononuclear cells. The library was produced with 5' RACE. TCRdb names Illumina HiSeq 2000 as the instrument used. A universal primer binding site was introduced by template switching, and a unique molecular identifier was present in the final cDNA, enabling accurate counting of TCR cDNA molecules. Specific primers in the conserved constant-segment region were used to synthesize first-strand cDNA for the TCR alpha and beta chains. To control for contamination, each cDNA library was double barcoded with a SMART-Mk sample barcode plus Illumina barcodes. TruSeq adapter sequences along with Illumina sample barcodes were introduced in two successive PCR steps. Sequencing of the TCR alpha and beta cDNA libraries was done on the Illumina HiSeq platform using custom primers. The study's own analysis went as follows. MiGEC was used to process raw reads and extract unique molecular identifiers, and MiXCR was used to find CDR3 positions. Recombination models were inferred per individual with the repgenHMM and IGoR tools using an EM algorithm. Shared clonotypes were analyzed with the tcR package in R, and sharing was normalized by the product of cloneset sizes. To study raw recombination free of thymic and clonal selection effects, out-of-frame nonproductive sequences were analyzed. TCRdb's own reprocessing of the public reads used fastp at Q25 and MiXCR and kept productive beta chains. Rows matching on CDR3 protein sequence are summarized as one entry with the most common DNA and genes. TCRdb, not the original authors, processed these V and J calls. Recorded for this sample are some 760,000 distinct CDR3 sequences; around a sixth of them occurred a single time. The ten largest account for roughly 13% of the sample.

Beyond this particular receptor, the publication reports: Because the same donors could not be followed over many years, conclusions were based on cross-sectional statistical analysis. Invariant T cells such as MAIT and iNKT could partly confound zero-insertion analyses, though diverse VJ usage argued against this for most clonotypes. In monozygotic twins, out-of-frame TCR alpha sharing was systematically underestimated by recombination models, although the models agreed with sharing between unrelated individuals. A weaker excess of twin sharing was found in beta out-of-frame sequences because the signal-to-noise ratio was lowered by fewer shared sequences. Abundant cord blood beta clonotypes had fewer insertions, young adult naive repertoires showed a similar but weaker trend, and memory repertoires showed no such trend. Compared with coincidental sharing between unrelated individuals, out-of-frame TCR alpha sequences shared between twins had an excess of sequences with low generation probability.

Notes on this clonotype: The antigen it recognizes is unknown. No clone much larger than this one lies a single base away; base qualities are absent.

The CDR3 runs 14 residues from the cysteine to the phenylalanine. The CDR3 DNA has 42 bases and is translated from base 1. CDR1 MNHNS and CDR2 SASEGT were looked up in the germline V gene. V loses 5 bases of germline sequence and J loses 2 bases, and the interval between the two ends is 13 bases. This sample also belongs to another study, concerning T cells expressing NK-cell markers. The other study reports the following: Three sorted T-cell subsets (CD3+CD56+NKG2C+, CD3+CD56+NKG2C- and CD3+CD56-NKG2C+) from 7 to 9 donors had their TCR beta-chain repertoires profiled. Of the eight sequenced donors, seven were found to be HCMV-seropositive and one was found to be HCMV-seronegative. To restrict sorting to alphabetaTCR-expressing T cells, an anti-gammadeltaTCR antibody was added in several experiments. In 6 or 7 donors, the dominant CD3+CD56+NKG2C+ clonotypes ranked among the top 10 CD8+ clonotypes, making up about 1.0-7.5% of CD8+ T cells. Those dominant clonotypes were again the most abundant among CD3+CD56-NKG2C+ cells in several donors, at about 25-60.1%. Whether the expanded NKG2C-expressing T cell clones were specific for HCMV antigens remained unclear. The study sequenced eight donors, all healthy volunteers chosen at random: three men and five women. HCMV-specific IgG was detected in serum with a commercial ELISA kit to determine HCMV serostatus. For five or six donors, unsorted PBMC were also used to sequence bulk peripheral blood T-cell repertoires. Reads were demultiplexed and grouped by UMI with MIGEC, and clonotypes were assembled and quantified with MiTCR. Only TCR cDNA sequences supported by at least two reads were kept to exclude erroneous sequences. The tcR package was used for downstream repertoire analysis, with clonotypes matched between fractions based on CDR3 nucleotide sequence plus V segment. VDJmatch was used to annotate antigen specificity against VDJdb, with one amino acid substitution in CDR3 allowed.

This clonotype was obtained from a woman aged 18 to 35 in good health. The sequencing sample was made of PBMCs. This chain is built from TRBV6-1 and TRBJ2-7; no confident D gene assignment can be made. The DNA sequence is TGTGCCAGCAGTATTACGGGTTCTACCTACGAGCAGTACTTC. Its amino acids are CASSITGSTYEQYF.